Listed below are T cell receptor beta chains from one sample, sequenced in a study of cytomegalovirus exposure and HLA in healthy donors. The assay was immunoSEQ multiplex PCR, and TCRdb's table has in-frame clones only and misses some. The sample gives 90,000 to 150,000 clones, less than 90% of which show up once; about 4.1% is in the top ten. The material sequenced was PBMCs. These receptors originate from a man in his late teens or twenties in good health and CMV-seropositive. The CDR3 runs from the conserved cysteine through the conserved F or W. A D gene is named only where the DNA matches it firmly. Some rows mark clone size as missing; the rest say once, few, many or name a class of expanded clone.

>TRBJ2-3|TRBV18|TRBD2|once
TGTGCCAGCTCACCAACGGGGGGGTCAGATACGCAGTATTTT
CASSPTGGSDTQYF
>TRBJ1-1|TRBV5-1|NA|NA
TGCGCCAGCAGCCTAATGGCAGGGGAGGCTTTCTTT
CASSLMAGEAFF
>TRBJ1-6|TRBV10-3|NA|NA
TGTGCCATCAGTAAGGAGGGTAATTCACCCCTCCACTTT
CAISKEGNSPLHF
>TRBJ1-2|TRBV4-3|TRBD1|NA
TGCGCCAGCAGCCAAGGGGGACAGGTCGGGGTTTATGGCTACACCTTC
CASSQGGQVGVYGYTF
>TRBJ2-3|TRBV11-3|NA|NA
TGTGCCAGCAGCTTAGATGGAGGGGGCACGCAGTATTTT
CASSLDGGGTQYF
>TRBJ1-2|TRBV27|TRBD1|few
TGTGCCAGCAGTTCGCGGACAGGGGGCGATAACTATGGCTACACCTTC
CASSSRTGGDNYGYTF
>TRBJ1-3|TRBV6-5|NA|NA
TGTGCCAGCAGTTACTCGAGGAGGGTAGGAAACACCATATATTTT
CASSYSRRVGNTIYF
>TRBJ2-5|TRBV6-5|NA|NA
TGTGCCAGCAGTTCCCCACTGAGGGGGAGGGTGACCCAGTACTTC
CASSSPLRGRVTQYF
>TRBJ2-5|TRBV2|TRBD2|NA
TGTGCCAGCAGTAGCCGACTAGCGGGGGAAGAGACCCAGTACTTC
CASSSRLAGEETQYF
>TRBJ1-2|TRBV7-8|TRBD1|NA
TGTGCCAGCAGCCGGACAGGGGGCTATGGCTACACCTTC
CASSRTGGYGYTF
>TRBJ2-5|TRBV5-4|TRBD1|once
TGTGCCAGCAGCCCTCAAGGACAGGGTTTAGGAGAGACCCAGTACTTC
CASSPQGQGLGETQYF
>TRBJ2-5|TRBV2|TRBD1|NA
TGTGCCAGCGACAGGGGGAGGCAAGAGACCCAGTACTTC
CASDRGRQETQYF
>TRBJ1-1|TRBV5-1|TRBD1|NA
TGCGCCAGCAGCCTAGGGGACAGGGGTGAAGCTTTCTTT
CASSLGDRGEAFF
>TRBJ1-2|TRBV6-5|NA|NA
TGTGCCAGCAGTAGCTCAGGGGCGCCTGGTCATGGCTACACCTTC
CASSSSGAPGHGYTF
>TRBJ2-7|TRBV11-2|NA|NA
TGTGCCAGCAGCTTAGGGGGCTCTAGGGAGCAGTACTTC
CASSLGGSREQYF
>TRBJ2-7|TRBV4-1|TRBD1|NA
TGCGCCAGCAGCCTGTACCGGGACAGGGCGAACGAGCAGTACTTC
CASSLYRDRANEQYF
>TRBJ2-7|TRBV27|TRBD1|once
TGTGCCAGCAGGCGGGGGGACAGGGGGGGGGAGCAGTACTTC
CASRRGDRGGEQYF
>TRBJ2-1|TRBV12-5|NA|NA
TGTGCTAGTGGTCCGCCCACGACCCGAGGGAATGAGCAGTTCTTC
CASGPPTTRGNEQFF
>TRBJ2-5|TRBV5-4|NA|NA
TGTGCCAGCAGCCGGGGGGGACAGGGTAGGACAGAGACCCAGTACTTC
CASSRGGQGRTETQYF
>TRBJ1-3|TRBV28|NA|NA
TGTGCCAGCAGTTCTCCAGGGGCTGGAAACACCATATATTTT
CASSSPGAGNTIYF
>TRBJ1-6|TRBV11-2|NA|NA
TGTGCCAGCAGCTCAAGAGGGTCTTCTCCACATTCACCCCTCCACTTT
CASSSRGSSPHSPLHF
>TRBJ1-2|TRBV6-4|NA|NA
TGTGCCAGCACCCCCGGCCGGGGGGGTTACTATGGCTACACCTTC
CASTPGRGGYYGYTF
>TRBJ1-5|TRBV19|TRBD1|NA
TGTGCCAGTAGGGAACAGGGGGCCGCCTATCAGCCCCAGCATTTT
CASREQGAAYQPQHF
>TRBJ1-2|TRBV18|TRBD1|NA
TGTGCCAGCTCACCGGGGGGACAGGCGAATTATGGCTACACCTTC
CASSPGGQANYGYTF
>TRBJ1-1|TRBV4-2|TRBD1|NA
TGTGCCAGCAGCCAACCAGGGACAGAGAACACTGAAGCTTTCTTT
CASSQPGTENTEAFF
>TRBJ2-7|TRBV2|NA|NA
TGTGCCAGCAGGATTGGCACAAACTACGAGCAGTACTTC
CASRIGTNYEQYF
>TRBJ2-5|TRBV7-9|NA|NA
TGTGCCAGCAGCCACCAGGGCAGTCAAGAGACCCAGTACTTC
CASSHQGSQETQYF
>TRBJ2-7|TRBV27|NA|NA
TGTGCCAGCAGTTTGGAGGGTGGGTACGAGCAGTACTTC
CASSLEGGYEQYF
>TRBJ1-2|TRBV5-1|TRBD1|once
TGCGCCAGCAGCTCCGGGCAACAGGGGCGAGGCTACACCTTC
CASSSGQQGRGYTF
>TRBJ2-1|TRBV5-6|NA|NA
TGTGCCAGCAGCTTGGGGGGCCCTGGGCATGAGCAGTTCTTC
CASSLGGPGHEQFF
>TRBJ2-2|TRBV5-1|NA|NA
TGCGCCAGCAGCTTGGCCTCACAGGGGAACACCGGGGAGCTGTTTTTT
CASSLASQGNTGELFF
>TRBJ1-1|TRBV30|NA|NA
TGTGCCTGGAGTGTTGGGATCGAGCTAAACAGGGCTTTCTTT
CAWSVGIELNRAFF
>TRBJ2-2|TRBV4-3|NA|NA
TGCGCCAGCAGCCAAGAGAACAGCGGGGAGCTGTTTTTT
CASSQENSGELFF